The entry below gives a single T cell receptor (beta chain) sequence along with its context. As yet, its antigen is unknown. The entry originates in a study of post-analysis software for immune sequencing data. Overall study context: Patients had relapsing-remitting, secondary progressive or progressive-relapsing multiple sclerosis; some lacked subtype. Findings and caveats of the study: Five TRBV segments occurring more often in patients than controls included TRBV5-6, TRBV5-1 and TRBV20-1. By F measure, samples from a shared preparation batch strongly co-clustered. Multiple sclerosis was associated with a significant reduction in normalized Chao1 diversity relative to controls.

The ends lost 1 base at V and 0 bases at J; junction bases unmatched: 5. This CDR3 is 18 amino acids long. CDR1 and CDR2 from the germline V gene are SEHNR and FQNEAQ (reference sequence). The authors incorporated unique molecular identifiers into the TCR beta cDNA libraries. T cells, about 0.9 to 11 million of them, yielded some 540,000 cDNA molecules. TCRdb recomputed calls from the PCR reads with MiXCR, one row per CDR3 protein. The table includes about half a million distinct CDR3 sequences, 40% to 55% detected once. The V call is TRBV7-9, the J call TRBJ2-3; 12 bases agree with TRBD2. Material: blood. The sequence was collected from a girl aged 10 to 17 with multiple sclerosis. This CDR3 reads CASSLGTSGMRSTDTQYF. As DNA, the CDR3 is TGTGCCAGCAGCTTAGGGACTAGCGGGATGCGTAGCACAGATACGCAGTATTTT. Complete variable domain (other parts from reference TRBV7-9 and TRBJ2-3): DTGVSQNPRHKITKRGQNVTFRCDPISEHNRLYWYRQTLGQGPEFLTYFQNEAQLEKSRLLSDRFSAERPKGSFSTLEIQRTEQGDSAMYLCASSLGTSGMRSTDTQYFGPGTRLTVL.